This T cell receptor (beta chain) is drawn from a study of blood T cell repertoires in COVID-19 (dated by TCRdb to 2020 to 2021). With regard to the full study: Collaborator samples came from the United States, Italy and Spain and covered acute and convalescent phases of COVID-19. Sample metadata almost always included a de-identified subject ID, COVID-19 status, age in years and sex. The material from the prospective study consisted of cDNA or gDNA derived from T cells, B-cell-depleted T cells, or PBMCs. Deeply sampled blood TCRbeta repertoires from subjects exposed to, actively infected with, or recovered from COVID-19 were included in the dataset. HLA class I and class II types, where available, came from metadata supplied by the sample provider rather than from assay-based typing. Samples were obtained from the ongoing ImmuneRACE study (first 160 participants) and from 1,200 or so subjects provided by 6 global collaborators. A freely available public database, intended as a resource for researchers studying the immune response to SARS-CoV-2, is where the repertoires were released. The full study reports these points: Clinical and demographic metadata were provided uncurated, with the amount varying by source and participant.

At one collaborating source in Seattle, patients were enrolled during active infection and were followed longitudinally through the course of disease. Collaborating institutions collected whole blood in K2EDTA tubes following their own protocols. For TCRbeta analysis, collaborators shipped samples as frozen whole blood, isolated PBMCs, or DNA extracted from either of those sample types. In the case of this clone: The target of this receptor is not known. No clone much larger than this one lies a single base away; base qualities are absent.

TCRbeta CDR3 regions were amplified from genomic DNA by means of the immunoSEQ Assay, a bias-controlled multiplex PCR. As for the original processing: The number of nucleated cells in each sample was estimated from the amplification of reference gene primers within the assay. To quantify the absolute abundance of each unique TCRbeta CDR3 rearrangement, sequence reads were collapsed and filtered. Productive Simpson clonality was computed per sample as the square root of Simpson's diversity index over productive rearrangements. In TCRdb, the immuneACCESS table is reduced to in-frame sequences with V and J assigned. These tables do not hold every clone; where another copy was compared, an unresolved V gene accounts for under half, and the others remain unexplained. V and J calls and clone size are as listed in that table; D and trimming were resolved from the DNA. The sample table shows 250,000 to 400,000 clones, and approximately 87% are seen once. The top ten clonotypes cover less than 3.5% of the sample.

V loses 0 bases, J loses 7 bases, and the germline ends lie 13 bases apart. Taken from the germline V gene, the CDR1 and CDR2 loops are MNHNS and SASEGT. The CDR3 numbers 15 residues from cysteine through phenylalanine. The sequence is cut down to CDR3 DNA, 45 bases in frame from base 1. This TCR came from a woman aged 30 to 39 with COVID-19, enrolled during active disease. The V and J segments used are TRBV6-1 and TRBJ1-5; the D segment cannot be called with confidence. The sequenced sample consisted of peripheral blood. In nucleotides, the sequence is TGTGCCAGCAGTGAAGCACTCATAACGGGACAGCCCCAGCATTTT. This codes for CASSEALITGQPQHF.